Shown below are 2 T cell receptor gamma chains from a single sample sequenced in a study of Vδ1+ human thymocytes. Their antigen targets remain unknown. Study outcomes and limitations: Thymic TRG and TRD repertoires appeared highly polyclonal, with Gaussian CDR3 length distributions.

RNA was extracted from the cells and then reverse transcribed. Multiplex PCR used pooled V-gene forward primers and a constant-region reverse primer to amplify CDR3s. TCRdb reprocessed the multiplex PCR reads using CATT. Among under 25,000 gamma-chain clones listed, about 13% were seen once. The specimen was Vdelta1+ gamma-delta thymocytes from the thymus. Subset given: FACS-sorted CD3+ TCRalphabeta- TCRVdelta1+ TCRVdelta2- thymocytes. The receptors here all came from a child less than two years old who had congenital heart surgery.

The V call is TRGV2, the J call TRGJP2. The CDR3 is 15 amino acids. Germline assignment: CDR1 EGSNGY and CDR2 YDSYNSKV. V lost 6 bases to trimming and J lost 1 base; unmatched junction nucleotides: 8. DNA of the CDR3: TGTGCCACCTGGAATGAAGGTAGTAGTGATTGGATCAAGACGTTT. Translated: CATWNEGSSDWIKTF.

In its sample, this clone was seen a few times. The chain employs TRGV4 and TRGJP2. This CDR3 contains 14 residues. V was pared by 1 base and J by 4 bases, with 3 bases of the junction left unmatched. Germline V lookup: CDR1 EGSTGY, CDR2 YDSYTSSV. This CDR3 reads CATWDGHSDWIKTF. Written as DNA, the CDR3 is TGTGCCACCTGGGATGGCCATAGTGATTGGATCAAGACGTTT.